The sequence of this T cell receptor beta chain was determined in a study of T cells in Graves' hyperthyroidism and ophthalmopathy. Patients showing uncontrolled infection, other autoimmune disease, pregnancy or lactation were ineligible. Whole-study findings and limits: Ophthalmopathy onset followed model prediction by a median around 6.6 months. Ophthalmopathy was told apart from stable hyperthyroidism by a 13 V-J model. Blood also held most thyroid clonotypes expanded beyond 0.001.

Turning to this clonotype: What it binds is unknown.

It was RNA transcripts that yielded the amplified TCR beta CDR3 regions. In the first-round RT-PCR of the TCR CDR3, the HTBI primer set was used. TCRdb reprocessed the multiplex PCR reads via MiXCR and lists one record per CDR3 protein. The sample gives fewer than 600,000 distinct CDR3 sequences, 14% of which show up once; around 13% is in the top ten. The ends were cut back, 3 bases at V and 1 base at J, with 6 bases in the middle. This CDR3 has 14 amino acids. CDR1 and CDR2 (germline): LNHDA, SQIVND (reference sequence). The sequenced material came from blood. The chain links TRBV19 to TRBJ2-2, with no clear D. The TCR comes from a woman aged 40 to 50 with Graves' hyperthyroidism. CDR3 sequence: CASSIGQNTGELFF. The CDR3 region has the DNA TGTGCCAGTAGTATCGGTCAGAACACCGGGGAGCTGTTTTTT.